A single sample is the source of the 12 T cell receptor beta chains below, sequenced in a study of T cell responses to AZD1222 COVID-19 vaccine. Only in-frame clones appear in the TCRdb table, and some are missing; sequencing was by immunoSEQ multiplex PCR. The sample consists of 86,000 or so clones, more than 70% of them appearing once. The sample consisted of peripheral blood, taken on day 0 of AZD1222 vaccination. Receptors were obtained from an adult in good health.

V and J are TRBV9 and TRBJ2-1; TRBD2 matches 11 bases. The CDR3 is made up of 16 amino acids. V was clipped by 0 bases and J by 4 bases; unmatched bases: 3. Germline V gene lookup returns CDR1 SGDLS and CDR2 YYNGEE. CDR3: CASSVGLAGSYNEQFF. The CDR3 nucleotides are TGTGCCAGCAGCGTAGGACTAGCGGGGAGTTACAATGAGCAGTTCTTC. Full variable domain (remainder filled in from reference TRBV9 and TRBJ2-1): DSGVTQTPKHLITATGQRVTLRCSPRSGDLSVYWYQQSLDQGLQFLIQYYNGEERAKGNILERFSAQQFPDLHSELNLSSLELGDSALYFCASSVGLAGSYNEQFFGPGTRLTVL.

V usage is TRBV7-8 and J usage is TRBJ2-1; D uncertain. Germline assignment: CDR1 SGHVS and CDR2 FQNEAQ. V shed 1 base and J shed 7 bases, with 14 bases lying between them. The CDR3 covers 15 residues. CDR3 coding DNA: TGTGCCAGCAGCTTAGTGAACGGCCCCCTGAATGAGCAGTTCTTC. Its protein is CASSLVNGPLNEQFF.

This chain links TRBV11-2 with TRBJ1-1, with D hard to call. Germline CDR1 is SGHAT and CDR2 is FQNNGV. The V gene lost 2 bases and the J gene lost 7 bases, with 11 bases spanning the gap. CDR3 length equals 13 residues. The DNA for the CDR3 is TGTGCCAGCAGCTTAAGCCTAGGTTTTGAAGCTTTCTTT. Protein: CASSLSLGFEAFF.

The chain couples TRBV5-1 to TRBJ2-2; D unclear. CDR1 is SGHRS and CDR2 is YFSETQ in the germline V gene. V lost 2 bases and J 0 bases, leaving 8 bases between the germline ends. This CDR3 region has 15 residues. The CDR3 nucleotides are TGCGCCAGCAGCTTAGGCAGGACGAACACCGGGGAGCTGTTTTTT. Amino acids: CASSLGRTNTGELFF.

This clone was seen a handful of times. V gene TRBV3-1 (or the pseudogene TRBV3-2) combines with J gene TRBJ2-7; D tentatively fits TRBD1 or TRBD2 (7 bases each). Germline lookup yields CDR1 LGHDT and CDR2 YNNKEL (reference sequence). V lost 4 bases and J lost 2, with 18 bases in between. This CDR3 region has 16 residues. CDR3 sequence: CASSPRGAGAAYEQYF. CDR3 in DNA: TGTGCCAGCAGCCCCAGGGGGGCGGGAGCCGCCTACGAGCAGTACTTC.

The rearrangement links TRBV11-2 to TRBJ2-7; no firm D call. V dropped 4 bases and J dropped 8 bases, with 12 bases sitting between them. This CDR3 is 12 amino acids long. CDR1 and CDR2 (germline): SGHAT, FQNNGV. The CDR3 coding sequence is TGTGCCAGCAGCTCCGAGGCCAGGCAGCAGTACTTC. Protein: CASSSEARQQYF. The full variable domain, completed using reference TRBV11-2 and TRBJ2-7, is EAGVAQSPRYKIIEKRQSVAFWCNPISGHATLYWYQQILGQGPKLLIQFQNNGVVDDSQLPKDRFSAERLKGVDSTLKIQPAKLEDSAVYLCASSSEARQQYFGPGTRLTVT.

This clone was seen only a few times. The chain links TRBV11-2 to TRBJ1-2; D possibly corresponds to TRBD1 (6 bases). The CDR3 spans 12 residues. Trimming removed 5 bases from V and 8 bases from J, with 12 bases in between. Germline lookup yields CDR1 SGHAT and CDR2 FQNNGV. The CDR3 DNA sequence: TGTGCCAGCAGCCCACCAAGGGGGGGCTACACCTTC. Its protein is CASSPPRGGYTF. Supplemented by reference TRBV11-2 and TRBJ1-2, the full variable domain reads EAGVAQSPRYKIIEKRQSVAFWCNPISGHATLYWYQQILGQGPKLLIQFQNNGVVDDSQLPKDRFSAERLKGVDSTLKIQPAKLEDSAVYLCASSPPRGGYTFGSGTRLTVV.

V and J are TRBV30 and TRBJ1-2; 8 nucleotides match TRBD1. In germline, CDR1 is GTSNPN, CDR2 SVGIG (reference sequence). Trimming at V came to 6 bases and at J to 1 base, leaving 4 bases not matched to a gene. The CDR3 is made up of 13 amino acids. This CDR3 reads CACRTGNNYGYTF. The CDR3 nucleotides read TGTGCCTGTCGGACAGGGAATAACTATGGCTACACCTTC.

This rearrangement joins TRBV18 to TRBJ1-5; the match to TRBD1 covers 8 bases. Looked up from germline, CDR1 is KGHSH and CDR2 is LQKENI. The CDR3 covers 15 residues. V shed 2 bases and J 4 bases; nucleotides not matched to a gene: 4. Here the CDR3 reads CASSPADRANQPQHF. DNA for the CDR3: TGTGCCAGCTCACCAGCGGACAGGGCAAATCAGCCCCAGCATTTT.

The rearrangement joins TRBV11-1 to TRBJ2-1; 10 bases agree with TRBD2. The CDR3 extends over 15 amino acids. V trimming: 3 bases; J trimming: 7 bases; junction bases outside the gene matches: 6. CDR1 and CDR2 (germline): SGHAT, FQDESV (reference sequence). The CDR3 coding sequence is TGTGCCAGCAGCTTCCTAGCGGGAGTGGCAAATGAGCAGTTCTTC. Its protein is CASSFLAGVANEQFF.

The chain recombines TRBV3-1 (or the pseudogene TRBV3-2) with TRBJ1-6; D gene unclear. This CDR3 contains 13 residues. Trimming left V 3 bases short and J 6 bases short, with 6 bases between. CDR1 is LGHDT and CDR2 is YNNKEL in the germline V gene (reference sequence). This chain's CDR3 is CASSHGGNSPLHF. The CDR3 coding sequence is TGTGCCAGCAGCCACGGAGGTAATTCACCCCTCCACTTT.

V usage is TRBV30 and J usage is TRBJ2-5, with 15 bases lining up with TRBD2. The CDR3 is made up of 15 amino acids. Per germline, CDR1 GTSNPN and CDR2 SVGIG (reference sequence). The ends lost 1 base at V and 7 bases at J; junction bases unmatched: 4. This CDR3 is CAWSGGLAGGGTQYF. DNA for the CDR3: TGTGCCTGGAGTGGTGGACTAGCGGGAGGGGGGACCCAGTACTTC.